Below are 12 T cell receptor beta chains sequenced from a single sample in a study of T-cell memory formation after mild COVID-19 (dated by TCRdb to the early 2020s). The method behind the library was 5' RACE. The instrument was an Illumina NovaSeq 6000. TCRdb trimmed public reads at Q25 via fastp, called clones via MiXCR and kept in-frame beta chains. Every CDR3 protein is listed once, alongside the most common genes and DNA of its rows. For this sample the table gives 95,000 to 110,000 distinct CDR3 sequences, of which roughly 14% were detected only once. The ten largest clones add up to around 40% of the sample. Sequenced sample: PBMCs or a T cell subset sorted from them (not recorded which). These receptors came from a man aged 18 to 30 who had mild COVID-19 (a few samples of this study predate the infection). The sample titles of this study are shuffled in the database, so cell type and time point are left out; the donor was told from shared clones.

This clonotype was picked up a small number of times. The gene calls are TRBV9 and TRBJ1-6; no reliable D call. The germline V and J ends were trimmed by 3 bases and 7 bases, with 5 bases remaining between them. Germline-derived CDR1 and CDR2 are SGDLS and YYNGEE. This CDR3 contains 12 residues. CDR3 sequence reads: CASSGANSPLHF. The CDR3 DNA is TGTGCCAGCAGCGGAGCGAATTCACCCCTCCACTTT.

This clonotype was counted only a few times. The V and J genes are TRBV7-9 and TRBJ2-5; D may be TRBD1 (5 bases). The V gene's germline CDR1 is SEHNR and CDR2 FQNEAQ (reference sequence). This CDR3 contains 14 residues. V was trimmed by 3 bases and J by 5 bases, leaving 13 bases between them. Here the CDR3 reads CASSLQGHGETQYF. The CDR3 nucleotides are TGTGCCAGCAGCTTGCAGGGTCACGGGGAGACCCAGTACTTC.

The chain joins TRBV5-1 to TRBJ1-5; D is uncertain. Trimming took 0 bases from V and 9 from J, leaving 10 bases between them. Germline CDR1 reads SGHRS; CDR2 reads YFSETQ. The CDR3 has 13 amino acids. The CDR3 DNA sequence: TGCGCCAGCAGCTTGGACGGTATTCGGCCCCAGCATTTT. Translation: CASSLDGIRPQHF.

This sequence joins TRBV12-3 or TRBV12-4 and TRBJ2-3; TRBD2 is a possible D gene (6 bases). CDR3 length: 16 residues. The V gene lost 7 bases and the J gene lost 0 bases, with 17 bases spanning the gap. CDR3 bases: TGTGCCAGCACCCACTCACTAGCAGAAAGCACAGATACGCAGTATTTT. Its protein product is CASTHSLAESTDTQYF.

This clonotype was picked up a small number of times. The V call is TRBV28, the J call TRBJ2-1; 14 nucleotides line up with TRBD2. Germline assignment: CDR1 MDHEN and CDR2 SYDVKM. V shed 2 bases and J 0 bases; nucleotides not matched to a gene: 9. This CDR3 is 20 amino acids long. This chain's CDR3 is CASSLHLLGLAGDSYNEQFF. Here the CDR3 DNA reads TGTGCCAGCAGTTTACACTTGTTGGGACTAGCGGGGGACTCCTACAATGAGCAGTTCTTC.

This clonotype was detected many times. The chain uses TRBV4-2 and TRBJ2-7; D may correspond to TRBD1 or TRBD2 (5 bases each). The germline V gene has CDR1 LGHNA and CDR2 YNFKEQ. Trimming took off 1 base at V and 4 bases at J, with 14 bases between the two ends. CDR3 size: 15 residues. The CDR3 here is CASSQVGGVTYEQYF. CDR3 DNA: TGTGCCAGCAGCCAAGTTGGGGGAGTTACATACGAGCAGTACTTC.

This clonotype was recorded many times. The V call is TRBV4-3, the J call TRBJ2-3; 8 bases map to TRBD1. Germline V gene sequence: CDR1 LGHNA, CDR2 YSLEER. The CDR3 has 15 residues. The V segment lost 3 bases and the J segment 4 bases; nucleotides outside the gene matches: 6. The chain's CDR3 is CASSHRQGQADTQYF. The CDR3 nucleotides read TGCGCCAGCAGCCATAGACAGGGGCAGGCAGATACGCAGTATTTT.

The sample holds a few counts of this clonotype. The chain is built from TRBV25-1 and TRBJ2-3; 10 bases agree with TRBD2. Germline V CDR1 and CDR2: MGHDK, SYGVNS. The CDR3 is 16 amino acids. The V segment lost 6 bases and the J segment 3 bases; nucleotides outside the gene matches: 9. CDR3 sequence reads: CASSAWASGGTDTQYF. The CDR3 nucleotides read TGTGCCAGCAGCGCCTGGGCTAGCGGGGGTACAGATACGCAGTATTTT.

This chain connects TRBV27 to TRBJ1-5, with D perhaps matching TRBD1 (6 bases). Between the trimmed V and J ends, which lost 3 bases and 6 bases, there was a span of 15 bases. CDR3 length: 15 amino acids. The germline CDR1 and CDR2 sequences are MNHEY and SMNVEV (reference sequence). The CDR3 DNA is TGTGCCAGCAGTTTTGTCGGGGGGCCTGGTCAGCCCCAGCATTTT. Encoded protein: CASSFVGGPGQPQHF.

This clonotype was picked up a small number of times. The chain employs TRBV7-9 and TRBJ2-3, with TRBD2 matching over 7 bases. Germline values: CDR1 SEHNR, CDR2 FQNEAQ (reference sequence). J gave up 7 bases and V 4 bases, and 11 bases lay outside the gene matches. This CDR3 has 15 residues. CDR3 in DNA: TGTGCCAGCAGCTCCGGGACTACATTCAGAAATACGCAGTATTTT. Amino acids: CASSSGTTFRNTQYF.

This clonotype was found many times. The chain has TRBV27 and TRBJ2-3; no firm D call. This CDR3 is 11 amino acids long. Trimming shortened V by 6 bases and J by 6 bases, and 7 bases separated the two germline ends. Germline CDR1 is MNHEY and CDR2 is SMNVEV (reference sequence). The CDR3 nucleotides are TGTGCCAGCAGCTTAGGGGATACGCAGTATTTT. Protein sequence: CASSLGDTQYF.

The chain couples TRBV15 to TRBJ2-5; 7 bases line up with TRBD1. Germline trimming cut 0 bases from V and 6 bases from J; bases unmatched to any gene: 7. The germline CDR1 and CDR2 sequences are LNHNV and YYDKDF (reference sequence). The CDR3 length is 15 residues. The CDR3 DNA is TGTGCCACCAGCAGAGATGTGACAGGGTTGAAGACCCAGTACTTC. Translated, it gives CATSRDVTGLKTQYF.